These 28 T cell receptor beta chains were sequenced from one sample in a study of blood T cell repertoires in COVID-19. Assay: immunoSEQ multiplex PCR; the TCRdb copy retains only in-frame clones and omits some. The sample holds some 200,000 clones; around nine tenths are singletons and the top ten take about 6.3%. The sequencing input was peripheral blood. The receptor source for this set is a man in his forties with active or convalescent COVID-19.

The CDR3 coding sequence is TGTGCCAGTAGTATATCCGGGATCAACACCGGGGAGCTGTTTTTT. Encoded protein: CASSISGINTGELFF. The chain employs TRBV19 and TRBJ2-2, with D perhaps matching TRBD2 (5 bases). The V gene lost 2 bases and the J gene lost 2 bases, with 9 bases spanning the gap. The CDR3 has 15 residues. The germline V gene has CDR1 LNHDA and CDR2 SQIVND (reference sequence).

This rearrangement joins TRBV19 to TRBJ1-2, with a weak D call TRBD1 (6 bases). The germline V gene has CDR1 LNHDA and CDR2 SQIVND (reference sequence). The CDR3 loop spans 15 amino acids. V lost 1 base and J 6 bases, leaving 15 bases between the germline ends. The CDR3: CASSIGQGPGNGYTF. The CDR3 coding sequence is TGTGCCAGTAGTATAGGGCAGGGGCCCGGGAATGGCTACACCTTC. Filled out from reference TRBV19 and TRBJ1-2, the complete variable domain reads DGGITQSPKYLFRKEGQNVTLSCEQNLNHDAMYWYRQDPGQGLRLIYYSQIVNDFQKGDIAEGYSVSREKKESFPLTVTSAQKNPTAFYLCASSIGQGPGNGYTFGSGTRLTVV.

This rearrangement joins TRBV3-1 (or the pseudogene TRBV3-2) to TRBJ2-5; TRBD1 is a possible D gene (6 bases). Germline CDR1 reads LGHDT; CDR2 reads YNNKEL (reference sequence). V was pared by 4 bases and J by 2 bases, with 11 bases between. The CDR3 covers 14 residues. DNA for the CDR3: TGTGCCAGCAGCCTACGGACAGATCAAGAGACCCAGTACTTC. It is translated as CASSLRTDQETQYF.

This chain connects TRBV28 to TRBJ1-2, with a possible D match to TRBD1 (5 bases). Looked up from germline, CDR1 is MDHEN and CDR2 is SYDVKM. This CDR3 has 15 amino acids. Trimming removed 6 bases from V and 2 bases from J, with 16 bases in between. The CDR3 DNA reads as TGTGCCAGCAGGTTGGGGGGACCTGGAAACTATGGCTACACCTTC. Its translation: CASRLGGPGNYGYTF.

V gene TRBV7-8 combines with J gene TRBJ2-4, with TRBD1 matching 7 bases. The CDR3 totals 14 residues. Germline CDR1 is SGHVS and CDR2 is FQNEAQ. V was pared by 7 bases and J by 13 bases, with 16 bases of the junction left unmatched. CDR3 DNA: TGTGCCAGCACCTCGACCGGGACAGAAGTCCCACAGTACTTC. Translating gives CASTSTGTEVPQYF.

This clone showed up just a few times. The chain couples TRBV10-1 to TRBJ2-2, with TRBD1 identical over 7 bases. CDR1 is WNHNN and CDR2 is SYGVQD in the germline V gene (reference sequence). The CDR3 runs 14 residues. The trim removed 7 bases at V and 6 bases at J, leaving 8 bases unmatched. The CDR3 nucleotides are TGCGCCAGCACCGGAGACAGGGAACCCGGGGAGCTGTTTTTT. It yields the protein CASTGDREPGELFF.

The chain links TRBV7-2 to TRBJ1-1; TRBD1 agrees at 7 bases. CDR1 is SGHTA and CDR2 is FQGNSA in the germline V gene. The CDR3 contains 14 residues. V dropped 5 bases and J dropped 2; count of bases not matched to a gene: 5. CDR3 sequence: CASSTRQGNTEAFF. Here the CDR3 DNA reads TGTGCCAGCAGCACCCGACAGGGAAACACTGAAGCTTTCTTT.

The chain carries TRBV6-5 and TRBJ2-5, with 7 bases aligning to TRBD1. CDR3 length: 15 amino acids. With V trimmed by 6 bases and J by 3 bases, 10 bases remained unmatched. Per the germline V gene, CDR1 is MNHEY and CDR2 is SVGAGI. The CDR3 is CASRPLRDRKETQYF. The CDR3 nucleotides read TGTGCCAGCAGACCACTCCGGGACAGAAAAGAGACCCAGTACTTC.

The chain recombines TRBV30 with TRBJ1-2, with 7 bases that match TRBD1. V dropped 6 bases and J dropped 4; count of bases not matched to a gene: 11. CDR3 length: 14 residues. Germline V gives CDR1 GTSNPN, CDR2 SVGIG (reference sequence). CDR3: CACSGQSGFYGYTF. CDR3 DNA sequence: TGTGCCTGTTCGGGACAGTCGGGATTCTATGGCTACACCTTC.

This chain uses TRBV6-1 with TRBJ1-2; tentatively, D is TRBD1 (5 bases). The CDR3 totals 14 residues. Looked up from germline, CDR1 is MNHNS and CDR2 is SASEGT. Trimming left V 2 bases short and J 10 bases short, with 17 bases between. CDR3 protein: CASSETGGGLVYTF. The CDR3 nucleotides are TGTGCCAGCAGTGAAACGGGGGGAGGCCTTGTCTACACCTTC.

The rearrangement uses TRBV5-1 and TRBJ2-3, with D possibly being TRBD1 (5 bases). Trimming shortened V by 3 bases and J by 5 bases, and 13 bases separated the two germline ends. CDR3 length: 14 residues. Per germline, CDR1 SGHRS and CDR2 YFSETQ. The CDR3 loop reads CASSSSGQGDTQYF. The CDR3 DNA sequence: TGCGCCAGCAGCTCTTCAGGTCAGGGAGATACGCAGTATTTT.

The V gene is TRBV5-1, the J gene TRBJ2-7, with a possible D match to TRBD1 (6 bases). This CDR3 contains 15 residues. The V gene's germline CDR1 is SGHRS and CDR2 YFSETQ. The ends were cut back, 4 bases at V and 2 bases at J, with 16 bases in the middle. This CDR3 reads CASSTRGQTTYEQYF. In DNA, the CDR3 is TGCGCCAGCAGCACGAGAGGACAGACAACCTACGAGCAGTACTTC. The full variable domain, its missing parts supplied by reference TRBV5-1 and TRBJ2-7, is KAGVTQTPRYLIKTRGQQVTLSCSPISGHRSVSWYQQTPGQGLQFLFEYFSETQRNKGNFPGRFSGRQFSNSRSEMNVSTLELGDSALYLCASSTRGQTTYEQYFGPGTRLTVT.

V usage is TRBV6-5 and J usage is TRBJ2-5, with 8 bases aligning to TRBD2. Germline loops: CDR1 MNHEY, CDR2 SVGAGI. The trim removed 4 bases at V and 0 bases at J, leaving 7 bases unmatched. CDR3 size: 16 residues. The CDR3 loop is CASSSGGGRYQETQYF. DNA for the CDR3: TGTGCCAGCAGTTCGGGGGGGGGCCGATACCAAGAGACCCAGTACTTC.

V and J are TRBV7-2 and TRBJ1-6, with TRBD1 matching over 9 bases. This CDR3 spans 16 amino acids. Germline assignment: CDR1 SGHTA and CDR2 FQGNSA. The ends lost 4 bases at V and 2 bases at J; junction bases unmatched: 3. DNA of the CDR3: TGTGCCAGCAGCTGGGGACAGGGAGCCTATAATTCACCCCTCCACTTT. Translating it yields CASSWGQGAYNSPLHF.

CDR3 region: CASSLGRGDNQPQHF. CDR3 DNA sequence: TGCGCCAGCAGCTTAGGGAGGGGGGACAATCAGCCCCAGCATTTT. V gene TRBV5-1 combines with J gene TRBJ1-5, with D perhaps TRBD1 (6 bases). The germline V gene has CDR1 SGHRS and CDR2 YFSETQ. The CDR3 covers 15 residues. Trimming removed 2 bases at V and 3 bases at J, with 12 bases between.

V is TRBV7-2 and J is TRBJ1-5, with a weak D call TRBD1 (6 bases). Germline values: CDR1 SGHTA, CDR2 FQGNSA. This CDR3 has 15 residues. Trimming removed 2 bases at V and 1 base at J, with 9 bases between. The CDR3 DNA sequence: TGTGCCAGCAGCTTAACAGGGACAAGCAATCAGCCCCAGCATTTT. This encodes CASSLTGTSNQPQHF.

This clone was observed a single time. The rearrangement uses TRBV25-1 and TRBJ2-7; TRBD2 agrees at 9 bases. Losses at the gene ends were 2 bases for V and 0 bases for J; bases not matched to a gene: 5. The CDR3 covers 16 residues. Germline V gene sequence: CDR1 MGHDK, CDR2 SYGVNS. The DNA of the CDR3 is TGTGCCAGCAGTGAAACCGCTAGCGGGACCTCCTACGAGCAGTACTTC. This encodes CASSETASGTSYEQYF.

The rearrangement uses TRBV19 and TRBJ1-2; 8 bases are shared with TRBD1. CDR1 LNHDA and CDR2 SQIVND come from the germline V gene (reference sequence). This CDR3 region has 14 residues. J gave up 5 bases and V 7 bases, and 9 bases lay outside the gene matches. The CDR3 loop is CASTPRTGNYGYTF. The CDR3 nucleotides read TGTGCCAGTACCCCTAGGACAGGGAATTATGGCTACACCTTC.

This chain uses TRBV27 with TRBJ2-7; possible D gene TRBD2, 7 bases. V was trimmed by 5 bases and J by 3 bases, leaving 17 bases between them. CDR3 size: 15 residues. Germline values: CDR1 MNHEY, CDR2 SMNVEV (reference sequence). The CDR3 reads CASSMSGGLFYEQYF. The CDR3 DNA reads TGTGCCAGCAGTATGTCGGGGGGCCTTTTCTACGAGCAGTACTTC.

The rearrangement links TRBV13 to TRBJ2-3, with D tentatively TRBD2 (6 bases). The CDR3 has 17 residues. Trimming took off 2 bases at V and 3 bases at J, with 18 bases between the two ends. Per the germline V gene, CDR1 is PRHDT and CDR2 is FYEKMQ (reference sequence). CDR3 in amino acids: CASSLLAEGGVTDTQYF. CDR3 coding DNA: TGTGCCAGCAGCTTACTAGCTGAGGGAGGAGTAACAGATACGCAGTATTTT.

V and J are TRBV7-2 and TRBJ1-3; possible D gene TRBD1, 6 bases. V was pared by 5 bases and J by 8 bases, with 13 bases between. From germline, CDR1 is SGHTA and CDR2 FQGNSA. The CDR3 is 13 amino acids. In nucleotides, the CDR3 is TGTGCCAGCAGCCTAGACAGGCATGACACCATATATTTT. It encodes CASSLDRHDTIYF. Full variable domain (outside the CDR3, taken from reference TRBV7-2 and TRBJ1-3): GAGVSQSPSNKVTEKGKDVELRCDPISGHTALYWYRQSLGQGLEFLIYFQGNSAPDKSGLPSDRFSAERTGGSVSTLTIQRTQQEDSAVYLCASSLDRHDTIYFGEGSWLTVV.

The V call is TRBV6-5, the J call TRBJ2-7; 7 nucleotides line up with TRBD1. CDR1 MNHEY and CDR2 SVGAGI come from the germline V gene. V dropped 7 bases and J dropped 2; count of bases not matched to a gene: 5. The CDR3 spans 13 residues. CDR3 nucleotides: TGTGCCAGCAAGGGACAGCCGACCTACGAGCAGTACTTC. This encodes CASKGQPTYEQYF.

The chain is built from TRBV7-2 and TRBJ2-6; D ambiguous. This CDR3 comprises 17 residues. Trimming pared 0 bases from V and 4 bases from J, leaving 13 bases between. CDR1 and CDR2 from the germline V gene are SGHTA and FQGNSA. In DNA form, the CDR3 reads TGTGCCAGCAGCTTAGCGCGTCGGGTGGCGGGGGCCAACGTCCTGACTTTC. This sequence encodes CASSLARRVAGANVLTF.

The V gene is TRBV6-6, the J gene TRBJ2-1; weak D call: TRBD1 (6 bases). V was clipped by 6 bases and J by 4 bases, with 7 bases between them. There are 12 residues in the CDR3. The germline V gene has CDR1 MNHNY and CDR2 SVGAGI (reference sequence). The CDR3, as DNA: TGTGCCAGCAGCACAGGGTACAATGAGCAGTTCTTC. It encodes CASSTGYNEQFF.

The V call is TRBV5-1, the J call TRBJ2-7; TRBD2 is a possible D gene (6 bases). Trimming stripped 0 bases from V and 7 bases from J, with 17 bases between. The CDR3 has 15 amino acids. Germline V gene data show CDR1 as SGHRS and CDR2 as YFSETQ. The CDR3 coding sequence is TGCGCCAGCAGCTTGGGTGGGGAGGTCGTTGGTGAGCAGTACTTC. It translates to CASSLGGEVVGEQYF.

The chain employs TRBV6-5 and TRBJ1-6; 8 nucleotides agree with TRBD1. V trimming: 8 bases; J trimming: 7 bases; junction bases outside the gene matches: 4. CDR3 length: 13 amino acids. Per the germline V gene, CDR1 is MNHEY and CDR2 is SVGAGI. The CDR3 nucleotides read TGTGCCAGCCAGGGGGCGCGCAATTCACCCCTCCACTTT. This translates into CASQGARNSPLHF.

The chain is built from TRBV29-1 and TRBJ2-2; D remains ambiguous. Germline V gene sequence: CDR1 SQVTM, CDR2 ANQGSEA. The CDR3 consists of 12 residues. V gave up 2 bases and J gave up 7 bases, with 8 bases separating them. CDR3 DNA sequence: TGCAGCGTTGAACTAGTCGGCGGGGAGCTGTTTTTT. It specifies CSVELVGGELFF.

The chain employs TRBV5-4 and TRBJ1-2; 9 bases are shared with TRBD1. The CDR3 sequence is 13 residues long. Germline lookup yields CDR1 SGHNT and CDR2 YYREEE (reference sequence). The trim removed 4 bases at V and 6 bases at J, leaving 4 bases unmatched. CDR3 sequence: CASSAGTGNGYTF. The CDR3 nucleotides read TGTGCCAGCAGCGCTGGGACAGGGAATGGCTACACCTTC.